The present entry profiles one T cell receptor (beta chain) with its context. Authors' processing steps: The assay estimated nucleated cells by amplifying reference gene primers. Produced via immunoSEQ multiplex PCR; TCRdb's table is partial and in-frame only. That table supplies the V and J calls and clone size; D and trimming were determined from the DNA. Found here are 300,000 to 450,000 clones, roughly 85% of them singletons; the top ten hold 3.5% to 4%. The V and J ends lost 2 bases and 5 bases respectively, with 14 bases between them. This CDR3 has 14 amino acids. Germline V gives CDR1 GTSNPN, CDR2 SVGIG (reference sequence). This record belongs to a study of blood T cell repertoires in COVID-19. For the study at large: The United States, Italy and Spain supplied acute and convalescent COVID-19 samples. Nucleic acid was either cDNA or gDNA, and it came from T cells, B-cell-depleted T cells, or PBMCs.

This sequence originates from a woman between 18 and 29 years old with acute or convalescent COVID-19. The rearrangement uses TRBV30 and TRBJ2-3; possibly TRBD1 for D (8 bases). The sequencing input was peripheral blood. The CDR3 nucleotides are TGTGCCTGGAGTACAACAGGGGGGGGAGATACGCAGTATTTT. As protein: CAWSTTGGGDTQYF.